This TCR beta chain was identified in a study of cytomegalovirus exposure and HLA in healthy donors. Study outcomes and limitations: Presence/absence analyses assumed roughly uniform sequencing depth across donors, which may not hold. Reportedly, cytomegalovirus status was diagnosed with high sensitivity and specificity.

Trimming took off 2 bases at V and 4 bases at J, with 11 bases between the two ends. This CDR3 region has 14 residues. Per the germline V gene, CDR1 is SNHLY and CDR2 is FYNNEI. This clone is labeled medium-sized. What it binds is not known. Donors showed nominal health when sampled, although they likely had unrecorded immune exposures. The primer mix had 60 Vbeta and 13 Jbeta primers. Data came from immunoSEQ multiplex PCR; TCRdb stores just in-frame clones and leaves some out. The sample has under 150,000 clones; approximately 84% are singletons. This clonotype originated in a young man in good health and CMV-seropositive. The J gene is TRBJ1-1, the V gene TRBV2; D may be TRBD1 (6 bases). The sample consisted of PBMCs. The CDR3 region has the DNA TGTGCCAGCAGTGAATGGGTCAGGGGCACTGAAGCTTTCTTT. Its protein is CASSEWVRGTEAFF.